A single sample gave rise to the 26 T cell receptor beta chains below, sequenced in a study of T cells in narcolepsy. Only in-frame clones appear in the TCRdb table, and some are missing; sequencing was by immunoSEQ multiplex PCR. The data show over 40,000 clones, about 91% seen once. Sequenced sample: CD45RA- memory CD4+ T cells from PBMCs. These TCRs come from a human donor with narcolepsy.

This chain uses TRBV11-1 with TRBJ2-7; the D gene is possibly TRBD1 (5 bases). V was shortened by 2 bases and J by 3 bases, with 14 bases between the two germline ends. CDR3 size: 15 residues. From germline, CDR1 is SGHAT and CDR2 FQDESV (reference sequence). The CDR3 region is CASSLSFDSHYEQYF. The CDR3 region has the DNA TGTGCCAGCAGCTTATCTTTTGACAGCCACTACGAGCAGTACTTC.

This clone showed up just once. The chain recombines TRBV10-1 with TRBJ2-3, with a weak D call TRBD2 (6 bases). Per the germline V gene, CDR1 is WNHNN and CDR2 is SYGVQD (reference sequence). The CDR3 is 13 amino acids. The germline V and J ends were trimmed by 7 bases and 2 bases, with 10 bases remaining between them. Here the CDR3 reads CASIIADTDTQYF. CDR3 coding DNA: TGCGCCAGCATCATAGCGGACACAGATACGCAGTATTTT.

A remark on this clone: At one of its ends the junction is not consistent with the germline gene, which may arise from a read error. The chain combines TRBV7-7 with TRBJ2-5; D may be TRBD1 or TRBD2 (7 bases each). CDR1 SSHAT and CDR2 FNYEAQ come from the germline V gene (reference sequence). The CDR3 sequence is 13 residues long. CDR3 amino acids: CASSIRGGETQYF. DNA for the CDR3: TGTGCTAGCAGCATCAGGGGGGGCGAGACCCAGTACTTC. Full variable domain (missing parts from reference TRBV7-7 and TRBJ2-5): GAGVSQSPRYKVTKRGQDVTLRCDPISSHATLYWYQQALGQGPEFLTYFNYEAQPDKSGLPSDRFSAERPEGSISTLTIQRTEQRDSAMYRCASSIRGGETQYFGPGTRLLVL.

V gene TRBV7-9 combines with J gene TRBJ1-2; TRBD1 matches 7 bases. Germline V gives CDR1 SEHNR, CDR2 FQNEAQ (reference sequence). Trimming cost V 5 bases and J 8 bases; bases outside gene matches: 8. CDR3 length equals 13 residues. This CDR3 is CASSPQGGQGYTF. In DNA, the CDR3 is TGTGCCAGCAGCCCCCAAGGGGGCCAAGGCTACACCTTC.

CDR3 region: CASSLDGQPYNEQFF. In nucleotides, the CDR3 is TGTGCCAGCAGCCTGGACGGTCAGCCCTACAATGAGCAGTTCTTC. The chain employs TRBV6-5 and TRBJ2-1; D is unclear. In germline, CDR1 is MNHEY, CDR2 SVGAGI. The V gene lost 6 bases and the J gene lost 2 bases, with 14 bases spanning the gap. This CDR3 comprises 15 residues.

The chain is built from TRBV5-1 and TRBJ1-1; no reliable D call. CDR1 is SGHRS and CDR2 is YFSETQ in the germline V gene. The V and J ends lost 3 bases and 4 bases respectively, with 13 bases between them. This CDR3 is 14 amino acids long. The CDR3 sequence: CASSSVGDPTEAFF. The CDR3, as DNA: TGCGCCAGCAGCTCCGTCGGGGATCCCACTGAAGCTTTCTTT.

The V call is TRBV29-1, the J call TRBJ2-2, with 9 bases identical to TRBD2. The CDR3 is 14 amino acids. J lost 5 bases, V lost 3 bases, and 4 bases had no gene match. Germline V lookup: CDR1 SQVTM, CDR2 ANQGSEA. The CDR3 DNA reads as TGCAGCGTTGAGCGGGAGGGGAGGACCGGGGAGCTGTTTTTT. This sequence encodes CSVEREGRTGELFF.

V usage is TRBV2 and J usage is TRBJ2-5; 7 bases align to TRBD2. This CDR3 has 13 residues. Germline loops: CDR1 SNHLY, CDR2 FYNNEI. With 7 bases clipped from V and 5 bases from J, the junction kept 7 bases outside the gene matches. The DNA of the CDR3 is TGTGCCAGCAAAGGGACTATGGGGGAGACCCAGTACTTC. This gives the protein CASKGTMGETQYF.

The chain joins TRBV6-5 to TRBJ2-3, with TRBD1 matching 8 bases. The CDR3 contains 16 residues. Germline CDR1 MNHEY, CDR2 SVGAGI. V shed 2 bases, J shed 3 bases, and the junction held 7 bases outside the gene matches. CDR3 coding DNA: TGTGCCAGCAGTTACGGAGGACAGGGTGGGACAGATACGCAGTATTTT. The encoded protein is CASSYGGQGGTDTQYF.

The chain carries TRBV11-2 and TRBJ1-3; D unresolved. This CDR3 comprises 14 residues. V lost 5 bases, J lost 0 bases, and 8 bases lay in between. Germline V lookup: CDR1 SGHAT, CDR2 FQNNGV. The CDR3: CASSPGSSGNTIYF. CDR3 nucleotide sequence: TGTGCCAGCAGCCCGGGGAGCTCTGGAAACACCATATATTTT.

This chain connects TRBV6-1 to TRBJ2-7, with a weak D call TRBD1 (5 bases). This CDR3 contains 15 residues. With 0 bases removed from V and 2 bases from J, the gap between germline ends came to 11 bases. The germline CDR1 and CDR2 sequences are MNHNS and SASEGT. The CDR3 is CASSEAPGPTYEQYF. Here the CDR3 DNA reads TGTGCCAGCAGTGAAGCGCCAGGGCCCACCTACGAGCAGTACTTC.

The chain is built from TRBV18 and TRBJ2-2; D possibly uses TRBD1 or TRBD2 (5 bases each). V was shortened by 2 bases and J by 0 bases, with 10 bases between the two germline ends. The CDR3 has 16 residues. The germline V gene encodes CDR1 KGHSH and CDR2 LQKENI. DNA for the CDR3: TGTGCCAGCTCACCAGCCGGGACGGCGAACACCGGGGAGCTGTTTTTT. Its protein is CASSPAGTANTGELFF.

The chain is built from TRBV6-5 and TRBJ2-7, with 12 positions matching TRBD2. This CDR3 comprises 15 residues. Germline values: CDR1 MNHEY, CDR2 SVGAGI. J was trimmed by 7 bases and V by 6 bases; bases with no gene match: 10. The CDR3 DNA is TGTGCCAGCAGCCTGACTAGCGGGGGACCGAGGGAGCAGTACTTC. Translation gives CASSLTSGGPREQYF.

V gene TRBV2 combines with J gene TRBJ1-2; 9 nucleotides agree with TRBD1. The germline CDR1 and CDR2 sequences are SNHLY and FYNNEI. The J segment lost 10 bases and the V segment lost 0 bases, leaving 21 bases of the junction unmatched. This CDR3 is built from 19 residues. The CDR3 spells CASSEAYPFGDRVIWDYTF. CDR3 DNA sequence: TGTGCCAGCAGTGAAGCGTACCCATTCGGGGACAGGGTAATTTGGGACTACACCTTC.

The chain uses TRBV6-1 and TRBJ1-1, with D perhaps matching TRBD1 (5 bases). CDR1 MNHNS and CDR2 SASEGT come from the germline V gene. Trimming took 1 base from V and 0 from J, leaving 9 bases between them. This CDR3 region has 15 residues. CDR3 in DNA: TGTGCCAGCAGTGAAGGTCCAGGGATGAACACTGAAGCTTTCTTT. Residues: CASSEGPGMNTEAFF.

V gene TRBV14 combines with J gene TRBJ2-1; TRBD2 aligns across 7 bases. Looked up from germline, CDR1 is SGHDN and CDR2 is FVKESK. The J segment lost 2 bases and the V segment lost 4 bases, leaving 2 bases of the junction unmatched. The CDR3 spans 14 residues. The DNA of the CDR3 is TGTGCCAGCAGCCCCGGGACTACCTACAATGAGCAGTTCTTC. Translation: CASSPGTTYNEQFF.

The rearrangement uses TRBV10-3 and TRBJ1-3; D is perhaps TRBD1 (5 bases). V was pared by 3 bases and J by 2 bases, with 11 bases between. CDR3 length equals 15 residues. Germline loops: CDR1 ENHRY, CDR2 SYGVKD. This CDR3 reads CAISDPMGAGNTIYF. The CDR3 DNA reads TGTGCCATCAGTGACCCCATGGGGGCTGGAAACACCATATATTTT.

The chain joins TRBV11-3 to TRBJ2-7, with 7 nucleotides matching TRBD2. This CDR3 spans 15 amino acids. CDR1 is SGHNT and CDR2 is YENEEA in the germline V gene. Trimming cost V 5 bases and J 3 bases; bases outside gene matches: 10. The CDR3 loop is CASSRAGDPGYEQYF. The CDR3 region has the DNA TGTGCCAGCAGCAGGGCGGGGGACCCTGGCTACGAGCAGTACTTC.

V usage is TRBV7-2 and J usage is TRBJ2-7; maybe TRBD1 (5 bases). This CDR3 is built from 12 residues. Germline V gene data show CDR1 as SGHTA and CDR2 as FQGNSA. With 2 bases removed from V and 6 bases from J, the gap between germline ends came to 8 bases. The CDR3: CASSLIRVEQYF. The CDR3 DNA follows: TGTGCCAGCAGCTTAATCAGGGTCGAGCAGTACTTC. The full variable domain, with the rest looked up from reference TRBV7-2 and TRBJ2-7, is GAGVSQSPSNKVTEKGKDVELRCDPISGHTALYWYRQSLGQGLEFLIYFQGNSAPDKSGLPSDRFSAERTGGSVSTLTIQRTQQEDSAVYLCASSLIRVEQYFGPGTRLTVT.

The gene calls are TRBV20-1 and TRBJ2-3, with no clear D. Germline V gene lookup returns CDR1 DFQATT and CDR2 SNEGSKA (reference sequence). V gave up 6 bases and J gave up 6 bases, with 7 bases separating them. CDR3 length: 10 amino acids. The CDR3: CSAVRDTQYF. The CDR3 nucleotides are TGCAGTGCGGTGCGGGATACGCAGTATTTT.

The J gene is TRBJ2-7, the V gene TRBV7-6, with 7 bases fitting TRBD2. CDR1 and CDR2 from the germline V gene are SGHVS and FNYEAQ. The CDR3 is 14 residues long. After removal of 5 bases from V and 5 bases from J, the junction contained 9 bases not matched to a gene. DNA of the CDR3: TGTGCCAGCAGCCCGGGGAGGGGTAACAACGAGCAGTACTTC. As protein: CASSPGRGNNEQYF.

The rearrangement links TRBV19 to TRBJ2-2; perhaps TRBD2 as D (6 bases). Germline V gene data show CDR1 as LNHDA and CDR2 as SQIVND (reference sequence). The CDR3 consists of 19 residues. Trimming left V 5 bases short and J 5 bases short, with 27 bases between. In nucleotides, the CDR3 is TGTGCCAGTAGTTCCCCACCCGGGCGGGGTGGTTTGAGGACCGGGGAGCTGTTTTTT. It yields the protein CASSSPPGRGGLRTGELFF.

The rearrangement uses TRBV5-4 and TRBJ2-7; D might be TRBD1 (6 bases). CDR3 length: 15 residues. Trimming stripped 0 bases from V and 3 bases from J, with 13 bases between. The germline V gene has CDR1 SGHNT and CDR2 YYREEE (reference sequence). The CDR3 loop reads CASSLGGPEDYEQYF. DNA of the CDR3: TGTGCCAGCAGCTTGGGGGGGCCGGAGGACTACGAGCAGTACTTC. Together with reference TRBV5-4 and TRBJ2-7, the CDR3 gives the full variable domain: ETGVTQSPTHLIKTRGQQVTLRCSSQSGHNTVSWYQQALGQGPQFIFQYYREEENGRGNFPPRFSGLQFPNYSSELNVNALELDDSALYLCASSLGGPEDYEQYFGPGTRLTVT.

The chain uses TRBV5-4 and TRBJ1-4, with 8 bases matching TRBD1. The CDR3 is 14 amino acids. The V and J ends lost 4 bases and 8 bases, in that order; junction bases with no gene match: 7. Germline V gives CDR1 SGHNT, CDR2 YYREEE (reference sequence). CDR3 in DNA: TGTGCCAGCAGCACGACAGGGGTCGGAGAAAAACTGTTTTTT. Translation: CASSTTGVGEKLFF. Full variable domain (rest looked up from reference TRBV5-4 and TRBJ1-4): ETGVTQSPTHLIKTRGQQVTLRCSSQSGHNTVSWYQQALGQGPQFIFQYYREEENGRGNFPPRFSGLQFPNYSSELNVNALELDDSALYLCASSTTGVGEKLFFGSGTQLSVL.

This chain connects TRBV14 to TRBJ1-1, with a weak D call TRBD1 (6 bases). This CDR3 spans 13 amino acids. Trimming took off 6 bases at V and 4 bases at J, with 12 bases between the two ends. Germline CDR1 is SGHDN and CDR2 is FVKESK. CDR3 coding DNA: TGTGCCAGCAGTCACAGGGTGAGCACTGAAGCTTTCTTT. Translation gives CASSHRVSTEAFF.

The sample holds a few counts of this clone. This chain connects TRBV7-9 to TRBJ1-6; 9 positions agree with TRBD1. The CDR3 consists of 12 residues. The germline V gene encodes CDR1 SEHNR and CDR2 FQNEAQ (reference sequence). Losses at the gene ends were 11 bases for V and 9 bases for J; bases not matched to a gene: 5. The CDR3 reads CAGGTGISPLHF. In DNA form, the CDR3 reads TGTGCCGGGGGGACAGGGATTTCACCCCTCCACTTT.